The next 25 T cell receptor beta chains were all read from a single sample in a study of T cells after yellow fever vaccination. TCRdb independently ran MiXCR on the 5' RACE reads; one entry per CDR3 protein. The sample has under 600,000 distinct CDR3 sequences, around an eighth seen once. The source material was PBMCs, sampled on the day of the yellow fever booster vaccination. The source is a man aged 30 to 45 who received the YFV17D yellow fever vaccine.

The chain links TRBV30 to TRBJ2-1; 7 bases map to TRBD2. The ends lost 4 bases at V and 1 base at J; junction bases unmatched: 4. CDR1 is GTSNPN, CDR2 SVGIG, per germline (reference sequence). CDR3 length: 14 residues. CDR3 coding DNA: TGTGCCTGGAAAGGCGGGGGTTCCTACAATGAGCAGTTCTTC. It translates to CAWKGGGSYNEQFF. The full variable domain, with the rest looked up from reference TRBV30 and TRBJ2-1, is SQTIHQWPATLVQPVGSPLSLECTVEGTSNPNLYWYRQAAGRGLQLLFYSVGIGQISSEVPQNLSASRPQDRQFILSSKKLLLSDSGFYLCAWKGGGSYNEQFFGPGTRLTVL.

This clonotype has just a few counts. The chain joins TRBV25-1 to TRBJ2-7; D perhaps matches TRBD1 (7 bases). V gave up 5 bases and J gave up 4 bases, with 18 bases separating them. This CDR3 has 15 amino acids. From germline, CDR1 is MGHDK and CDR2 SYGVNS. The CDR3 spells CASSSSAGGRYEQYF. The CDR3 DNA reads TGTGCCAGCAGTTCTTCCGCAGGGGGGAGATACGAGCAGTACTTC.

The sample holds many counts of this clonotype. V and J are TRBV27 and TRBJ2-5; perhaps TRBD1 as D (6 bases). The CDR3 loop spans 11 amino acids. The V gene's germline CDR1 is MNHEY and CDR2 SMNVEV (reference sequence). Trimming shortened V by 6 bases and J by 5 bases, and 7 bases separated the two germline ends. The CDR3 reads CASRRGETQYF. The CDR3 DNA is TGTGCCAGCAGAAGGGGGGAGACCCAGTACTTC.

The CDR3 DNA is TGTGCCAGCACCATTAACCAAGAGACCCAGTACTTC. Protein sequence: CASTINQETQYF. The rearrangement uses TRBV28 and TRBJ2-5, with D unclear. Germline V gene data show CDR1 as MDHEN and CDR2 as SYDVKM. V lost 7 bases and J lost 0, with 6 bases in between. The CDR3 spans 12 residues.

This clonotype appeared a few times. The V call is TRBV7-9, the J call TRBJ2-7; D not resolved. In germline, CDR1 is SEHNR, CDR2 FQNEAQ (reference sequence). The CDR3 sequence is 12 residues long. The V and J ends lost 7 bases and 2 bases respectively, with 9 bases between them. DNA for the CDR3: TGTGCCAGCACCGACCACACCTACGAGCAGTACTTC. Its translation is CASTDHTYEQYF.

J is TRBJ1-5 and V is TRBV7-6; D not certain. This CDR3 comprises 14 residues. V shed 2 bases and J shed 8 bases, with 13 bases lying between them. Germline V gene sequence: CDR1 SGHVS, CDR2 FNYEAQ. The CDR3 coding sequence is TGTGCCAGCAGCTTAAATGGGCTAACGGAGCCCCAGCATTTT. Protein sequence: CASSLNGLTEPQHF.

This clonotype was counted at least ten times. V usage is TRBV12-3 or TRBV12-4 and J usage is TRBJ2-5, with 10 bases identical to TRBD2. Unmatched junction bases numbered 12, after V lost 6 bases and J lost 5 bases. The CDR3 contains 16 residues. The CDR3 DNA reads TGTGCCAGCAGCCCTCCCCGGGCTAGCGGGAGTGAGACCCAGTACTTC. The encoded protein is CASSPPRASGSETQYF.

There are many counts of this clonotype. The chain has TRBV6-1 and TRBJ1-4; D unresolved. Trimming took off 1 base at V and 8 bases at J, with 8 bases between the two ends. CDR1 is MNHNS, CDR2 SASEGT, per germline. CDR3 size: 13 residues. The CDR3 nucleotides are TGTGCCAGCAGTGAAGAATTCCGGGAAAAACTGTTTTTT. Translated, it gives CASSEEFREKLFF.

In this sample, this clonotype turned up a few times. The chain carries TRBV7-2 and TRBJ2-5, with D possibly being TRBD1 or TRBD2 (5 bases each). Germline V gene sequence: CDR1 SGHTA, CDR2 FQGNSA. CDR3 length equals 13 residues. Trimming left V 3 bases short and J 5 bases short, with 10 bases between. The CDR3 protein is CASSFGGLETQYF. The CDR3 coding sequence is TGTGCCAGCAGCTTTGGGGGTCTGGAGACCCAGTACTTC. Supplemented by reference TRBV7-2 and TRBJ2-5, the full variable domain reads GAGVSQSPSNKVTEKGKDVELRCDPISGHTALYWYRQSLGQGLEFLIYFQGNSAPDKSGLPSDRFSAERTGGSVSTLTIQRTQQEDSAVYLCASSFGGLETQYFGPGTRLLVL.

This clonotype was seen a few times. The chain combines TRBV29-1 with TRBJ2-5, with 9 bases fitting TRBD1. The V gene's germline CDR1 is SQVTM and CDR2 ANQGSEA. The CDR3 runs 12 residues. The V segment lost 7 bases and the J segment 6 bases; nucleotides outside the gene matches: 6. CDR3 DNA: TGCAGCGGGACAGGGGTGGCGCAGACCCAGTACTTC. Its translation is CSGTGVAQTQYF.

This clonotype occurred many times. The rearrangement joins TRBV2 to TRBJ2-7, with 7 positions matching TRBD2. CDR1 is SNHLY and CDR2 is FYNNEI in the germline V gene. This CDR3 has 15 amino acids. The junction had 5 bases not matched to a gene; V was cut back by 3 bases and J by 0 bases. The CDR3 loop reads CASSEVSGNSYEQYF. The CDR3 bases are TGTGCCAGCAGTGAGGTCAGCGGGAACTCCTACGAGCAGTACTTC. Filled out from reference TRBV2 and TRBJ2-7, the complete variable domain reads EPEVTQTPSHQVTQMGQEVILRCVPISNHLYFYWYRQILGQKVEFLVSFYNNEISEKSEIFDDQFSVERPDGSNFTLKIRSTKLEDSAMYFCASSEVSGNSYEQYFGPGTRLTVT.

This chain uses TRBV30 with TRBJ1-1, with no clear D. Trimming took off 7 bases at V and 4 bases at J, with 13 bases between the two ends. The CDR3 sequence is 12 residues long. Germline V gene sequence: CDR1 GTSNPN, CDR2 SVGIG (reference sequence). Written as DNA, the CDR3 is TGTGCCTTCGGGGTTTTGGGCACTGAAGCTTTCTTT. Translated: CAFGVLGTEAFF.

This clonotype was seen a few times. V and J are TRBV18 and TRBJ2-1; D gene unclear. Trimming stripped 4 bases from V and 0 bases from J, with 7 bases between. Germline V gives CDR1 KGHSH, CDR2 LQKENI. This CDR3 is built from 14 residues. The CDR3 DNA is TGTGCCAGCTCACTAGGATTCTCCTACAATGAGCAGTTCTTC. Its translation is CASSLGFSYNEQFF.

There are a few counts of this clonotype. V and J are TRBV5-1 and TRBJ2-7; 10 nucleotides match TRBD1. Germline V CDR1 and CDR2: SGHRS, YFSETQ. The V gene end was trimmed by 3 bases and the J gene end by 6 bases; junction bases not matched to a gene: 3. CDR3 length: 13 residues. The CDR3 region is CASSWTGGGEQYF. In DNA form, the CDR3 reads TGCGCCAGCAGCTGGACAGGGGGTGGCGAGCAGTACTTC.

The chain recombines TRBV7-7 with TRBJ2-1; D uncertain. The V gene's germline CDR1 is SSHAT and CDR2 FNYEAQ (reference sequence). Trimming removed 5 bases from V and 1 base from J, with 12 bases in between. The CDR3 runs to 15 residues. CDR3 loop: CASSPGRRSYNEQFF. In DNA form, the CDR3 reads TGTGCCAGCAGCCCGGGTCGAAGGTCCTACAATGAGCAGTTCTTC.

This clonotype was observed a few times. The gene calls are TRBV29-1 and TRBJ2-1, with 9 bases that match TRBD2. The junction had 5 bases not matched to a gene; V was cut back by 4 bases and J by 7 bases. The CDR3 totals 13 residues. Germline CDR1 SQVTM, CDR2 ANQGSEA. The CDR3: CSVVPLAGNEQFF. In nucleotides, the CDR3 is TGCAGCGTTGTCCCACTAGCGGGTAATGAGCAGTTCTTC.

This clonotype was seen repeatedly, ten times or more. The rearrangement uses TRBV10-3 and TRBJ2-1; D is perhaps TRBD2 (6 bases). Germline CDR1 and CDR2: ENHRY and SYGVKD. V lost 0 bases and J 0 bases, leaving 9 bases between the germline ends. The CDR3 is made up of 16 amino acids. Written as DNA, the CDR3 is TGTGCCATCAGTGAGTCGGCGGGGTTCTCCTACAATGAGCAGTTCTTC. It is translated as CAISESAGFSYNEQFF.

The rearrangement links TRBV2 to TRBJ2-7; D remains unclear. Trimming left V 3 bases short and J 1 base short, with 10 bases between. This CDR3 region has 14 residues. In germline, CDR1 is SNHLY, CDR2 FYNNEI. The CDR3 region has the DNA TGTGCCAGCAGTGACATGCTCGGATCCTACGAGCAGTACTTC. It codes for CASSDMLGSYEQYF.

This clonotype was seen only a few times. CDR3 loop: CATSEASPNTGELFF. CDR3 DNA: TGTGCCACCAGTGAGGCGTCACCGAACACCGGGGAGCTGTTTTTT. The rearrangement joins TRBV24-1 to TRBJ2-2; D remains ambiguous. Germline CDR1 KGHDR, CDR2 SFDVKD. Trimming pared 4 bases from V and 0 bases from J, leaving 8 bases between. This CDR3 spans 15 amino acids.

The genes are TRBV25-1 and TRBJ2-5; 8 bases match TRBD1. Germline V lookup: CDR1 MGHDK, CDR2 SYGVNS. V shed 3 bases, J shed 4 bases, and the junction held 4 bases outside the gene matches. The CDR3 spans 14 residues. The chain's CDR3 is CASSDQQGGETQYF. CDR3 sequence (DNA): TGTGCCAGCAGTGACCAACAGGGGGGAGAGACCCAGTACTTC.

The CDR3 region is CASSYSNRPNSGNTIYF. The CDR3 coding sequence is TGTGCCAGCAGTTACTCGAATAGACCGAACTCTGGAAACACCATATATTTT. The J gene is TRBJ1-3, the V gene TRBV6-5; D unresolved. Looked up from germline, CDR1 is MNHEY and CDR2 is SVGAGI. This CDR3 comprises 17 residues. Trimming took 0 bases from V and 0 from J, leaving 12 bases between them.

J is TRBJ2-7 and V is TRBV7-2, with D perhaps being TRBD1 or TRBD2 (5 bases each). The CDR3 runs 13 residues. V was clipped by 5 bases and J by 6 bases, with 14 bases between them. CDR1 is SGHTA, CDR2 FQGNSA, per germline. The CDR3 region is CASSLGPGAEQYF. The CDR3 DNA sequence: TGTGCCAGCAGCCTGGGACCGGGTGCCGAGCAGTACTTC.

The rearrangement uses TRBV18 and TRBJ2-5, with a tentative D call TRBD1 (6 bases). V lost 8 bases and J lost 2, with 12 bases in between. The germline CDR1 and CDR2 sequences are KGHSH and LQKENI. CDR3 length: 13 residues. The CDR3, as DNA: TGTGCCAGCCTTGGGACACTACAAGAGACCCAGTACTTC. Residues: CASLGTLQETQYF.

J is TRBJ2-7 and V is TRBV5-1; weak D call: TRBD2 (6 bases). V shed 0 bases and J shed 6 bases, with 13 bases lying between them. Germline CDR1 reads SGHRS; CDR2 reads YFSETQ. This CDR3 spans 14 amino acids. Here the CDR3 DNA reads TGCGCCAGCAGCTTGGGGGGGACTCGGGGCGAGCAGTACTTC. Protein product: CASSLGGTRGEQYF.

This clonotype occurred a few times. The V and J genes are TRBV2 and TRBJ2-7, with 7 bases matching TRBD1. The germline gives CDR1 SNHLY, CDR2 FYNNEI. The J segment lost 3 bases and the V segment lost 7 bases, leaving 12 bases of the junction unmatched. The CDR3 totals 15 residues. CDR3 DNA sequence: TGTGCCAGCACCGAGGGACAGCCTTTTTACTACGAGCAGTACTTC. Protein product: CASTEGQPFYYEQYF.